This T cell receptor (beta chain) was recovered during a study of blood T cell repertoires in COVID-19. Assay used: immunoSEQ multiplex PCR; TCRdb lists only in-frame clones, some missing. The table lists 200,000 to 250,000 clones, about 86% of them singletons. Specimen: PBMCs or T cells enriched from blood (not recorded which). This clonotype was obtained from a woman aged 45-65 years with acute COVID-19.

The CDR3 sequence is CASRRGGGTTVYNEQFF. CDR3 nucleotide sequence: TGTGCCAGCAGGAGGGGGGGCGGGACTACCGTTTACAATGAGCAGTTCTTC. The chain recombines TRBV2 with TRBJ2-1; weak D call: TRBD2 (7 bases). CDR1 SNHLY and CDR2 FYNNEI come from the germline V gene. The length of the CDR3 is 17 residues. Between the trimmed V and J ends, which lost 6 bases and 4 bases, there was a span of 22 bases.